This T cell receptor beta chain was identified during a study of prognosis after radiotherapy for stage I lung cancer. The TCR beta CDR3 region was amplified from genomic DNA, with two rounds of multiplex PCR being used for the amplification. Amplification during the initial PCR round employed primers specific to each TRBV and TRBJ gene. MiXCR, applied by TCRdb to the multiplex PCR reads, yields one record per CDR3 protein. The data show about 31,000 distinct CDR3 sequences, about 34% seen once. The CDR3 loop spans 14 amino acids. Trimming took 1 base from V and 4 from J, leaving 12 bases between them. The germline V gene encodes CDR1 SGHRS and CDR2 YFSETQ.

The sequenced sample was PBMCs, obtained before or after stereotactic body radiation therapy (not recorded which). The J gene is TRBJ2-7, the V gene TRBV5-1; maybe TRBD2 (7 bases). The receptor was derived from a donor aged 50 or older with non-small cell lung cancer. CDR3 nucleotide sequence: TGCGCCAGCAGCTTGCGGGGGGCTACATACGAGCAGTACTTC. Encoded protein: CASSLRGATYEQYF.